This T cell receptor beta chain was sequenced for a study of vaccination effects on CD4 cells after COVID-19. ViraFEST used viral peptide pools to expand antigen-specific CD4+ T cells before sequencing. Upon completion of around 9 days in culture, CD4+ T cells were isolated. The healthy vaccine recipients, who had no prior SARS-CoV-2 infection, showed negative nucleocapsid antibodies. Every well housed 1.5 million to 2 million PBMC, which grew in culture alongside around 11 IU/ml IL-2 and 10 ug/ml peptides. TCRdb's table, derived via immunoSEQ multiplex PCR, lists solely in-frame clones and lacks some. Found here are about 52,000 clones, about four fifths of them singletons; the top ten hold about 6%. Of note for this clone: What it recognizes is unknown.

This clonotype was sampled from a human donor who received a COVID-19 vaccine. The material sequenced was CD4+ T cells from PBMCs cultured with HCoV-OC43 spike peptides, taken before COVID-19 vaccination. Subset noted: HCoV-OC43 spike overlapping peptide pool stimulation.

In nucleotides, the CDR3 is TGTGCCAGTAGAACTGCCGGGGACAGGGGGCCAGGTTCACCCCTCCACTTT. Residues: CASRTAGDRGPGSPLHF. The rearrangement uses TRBV19 and TRBJ1-6; 12 bases agree with TRBD1. This CDR3 is built from 17 residues. V shed 6 bases, J shed 9 bases, and the junction held 12 bases outside the gene matches. Looked up from germline, CDR1 is LNHDA and CDR2 is SQIVND (reference sequence).